This T cell receptor (beta chain) is from a study of a mutant IDH1 vaccine in newly diagnosed glioma. As for time point: week 23, last vaccination. Topical imiquimod was applied with each vaccine dose, which held 300 ug of mutant IDH1 20-mer peptide. Libraries were prepared by immunoSEQ multiplex PCR; TCRdb keeps only in-frame clonotypes and omits some of them. The profile shows 35,000 to 40,000 clones, roughly 80% of them singletons. This CDR3 spans 15 amino acids. Looked up from germline, CDR1 is SGHNT and CDR2 is YYREEE (reference sequence). J was trimmed by 4 bases and V by 2 bases; bases with no gene match: 4. With respect to this clone: Its antigen is currently unknown.

The V call is TRBV5-4, the J call TRBJ2-5, with 11 bases that match TRBD2. The sequence came from a man between 35 and 55 years old with glioma. The sequenced sample was PBMCs, obtained from a glioma patient whose treatment included an IDH1 peptide vaccine. The CDR3 DNA follows: TGTGCCAGCAGCTTCTCCGGGACTAGCGGAGAGACCCAGTACTTC. It encodes CASSFSGTSGETQYF. Full variable domain (remainder filled in from reference TRBV5-4 and TRBJ2-5): ETGVTQSPTHLIKTRGQQVTLRCSSQSGHNTVSWYQQALGQGPQFIFQYYREEENGRGNFPPRFSGLQFPNYSSELNVNALELDDSALYLCASSFSGTSGETQYFGPGTRLLVL.